This T cell receptor (beta chain) was captured by sequencing in a study of low-dose radiotherapy and immunotherapy resistance in tumors. As for the study in general: Aspirin 300 mg, taken orally and daily, was given to patients for four cycles from cycle 1 day 1.

In its sample, this clonotype was seen many times. Germline loops: CDR1 SGHTA, CDR2 FQGNSA. The CDR3 totals 14 residues. V gave up 1 base and J gave up 5 bases, with 11 bases separating them. Priming of first-strand cDNA relied on TRAV- and TRBV-specific primers (covering alpha and beta chains). For amplifying TCRs, the PCR ran for roughly 20 cycles with Phusion, which was used together with a constant-region primer and the adapter on the V primers. Amplification of isolated mRNA was accomplished via in vitro transcription. MiXCR was run by TCRdb on the reads, yielding one entry per CDR3 protein. The sample lists approximately 90,000 distinct CDR3 sequences, around 17% occurring once. This sample's time point: before trial treatment. Every donor was treated with nivolumab, ipilimumab, aspirin, low-dose cyclophosphamide and also low-dose radiotherapy. Eligible patients had advanced solid tumors lacking tumor-infiltrating lymphocytes.

The clonotype originates from a male donor with prostate cancer. This chain connects TRBV7-2 to TRBJ2-5, with D possibly called TRBD1 or TRBD2 (5 bases each). Sequenced material: PBMCs, taken before treatment. The CDR3 region has the DNA TGTGCCAGCAGCTTAGAGGGGAGACCGGAGACCCAGTACTTC. This encodes CASSLEGRPETQYF.